Below, 31 T cell receptor beta chains from the same sample are listed, as sequenced in a study of T-cell reconstitution after alpha-beta-depleted transplantation in children. The TCRbeta library incorporated unique molecular identifiers. TCRdb processed the PCR reads anew with MiXCR; each CDR3 protein has one entry. The table records 200,000 to 250,000 distinct CDR3 sequences, around 12% of them present only once. The sequencing here drew on PBMCs from the stem cell graft donor, taken from the stem cell graft. These receptors all stem from a human donor who donated a stem cell graft to a child with acute lymphoblastic leukemia.

This chain joins TRBV20-1 and TRBJ2-7; TRBD2 agrees at 16 bases. The CDR3 is 16 residues long. Germline V CDR1 and CDR2: DFQATT, SNEGSKA (reference sequence). V shed 1 base, J shed 6 bases, and the junction held 6 bases outside the gene matches. The CDR3 protein is CSARGGTSGGEVEQYF. The CDR3 DNA reads TGCAGTGCTAGAGGGGGGACTAGCGGGGGGGAGGTCGAGCAGTACTTC.

The CDR3 protein is CSAHNWQKNTGELFF. CDR3 coding DNA: TGCAGTGCCCATAATTGGCAGAAGAACACCGGGGAGCTGTTTTTT. V is TRBV20-1 and J is TRBJ2-2; no firm D call. V gave up 6 bases and J gave up 1 base, with 15 bases separating them. The length of the CDR3 is 15 residues. Germline lookup yields CDR1 DFQATT and CDR2 SNEGSKA (reference sequence).

This clonotype appeared many times. V is TRBV5-1 and J is TRBJ2-1, with D tentatively TRBD2 (6 bases). Per the germline V gene, CDR1 is SGHRS and CDR2 is YFSETQ. The ends were cut back, 0 bases at V and 8 bases at J, with 15 bases in the middle. This CDR3 contains 15 residues. CDR3 amino acids: CASSLASGLVYEQFF. In DNA form, the CDR3 reads TGCGCCAGCAGCTTGGCCAGCGGGCTGGTCTATGAGCAGTTCTTC. Supplemented by reference TRBV5-1 and TRBJ2-1, the full variable domain reads KAGVTQTPRYLIKTRGQQVTLSCSPISGHRSVSWYQQTPGQGLQFLFEYFSETQRNKGNFPGRFSGRQFSNSRSEMNVSTLELGDSALYLCASSLASGLVYEQFFGPGTRLTVL.

Of note for this clonotype: Given a much more abundant clone one base away, this may be a read error. This chain connects TRBV7-9 to TRBJ2-5, with 7 bases matching TRBD1. CDR1 is SEHNR and CDR2 is FQNEAQ in the germline V gene (reference sequence). V was clipped by 2 bases and J by 5 bases; unmatched bases: 8. The CDR3 is made up of 15 amino acids. The CDR3 loop reads CASSLTRGNGETQYF. Written as DNA, the CDR3 is TGTGCCAGCAGCTTAACCAGGGGGAATGGGGAGACCCAGTACTTC. Combining the CDR3 with reference TRBV7-9 and TRBJ2-5 gives the whole variable domain DTGVSQNPRHKITKRGQNVTFRCDPISEHNRLYWYRQTLGQGPEFLTYFQNEAQLEKSRLLSDRFSAERPKGSFSTLEIQRTEQGDSAMYLCASSLTRGNGETQYFGPGTRLLVL.

This clonotype has a count of ten or more. This chain joins TRBV12-3 or TRBV12-4 and TRBJ1-2, with TRBD1 matching over 12 bases. CDR3 size: 20 residues. V dropped 5 bases and J dropped 2; count of bases not matched to a gene: 18. CDR3 amino acids: CASSHPTVPGQGAENYGYTF. The CDR3 nucleotides are TGTGCCAGCAGTCATCCAACCGTCCCGGGACAGGGGGCAGAGAACTATGGCTACACCTTC.

In regard to this clonotype: This may arise from a read error, as a much more abundant clone is one base away. The genes are TRBV5-1 and TRBJ2-4; D perhaps matches TRBD2 (5 bases). Per germline, CDR1 SGHRS and CDR2 YFSETQ. This CDR3 has 16 amino acids. Between the trimmed V and J ends, which lost 0 bases and 1 base, there was a span of 11 bases. CDR3 loop: CASSLGRSGAKNIQYF. For the CDR3, the DNA is TGCGCCAGCAGCTTGGGGAGGTCCGGGGCCAAAAACATTCAGTACTTC.

This clonotype has at least ten counts. This chain connects TRBV7-9 to TRBJ1-2, with D perhaps TRBD1 (6 bases). This CDR3 comprises 17 residues. The germline V gene has CDR1 SEHNR and CDR2 FQNEAQ (reference sequence). Trimming took 4 bases from V and 2 from J, leaving 20 bases between them. The CDR3 DNA is TGTGCCAGCAGCTCCCCCCCAGGGGACAAGGGAAACTATGGCTACACCTTC. This translates into CASSSPPGDKGNYGYTF.

This clonotype was seen ten or more times. The chain employs TRBV19 and TRBJ2-4; 10 bases align to TRBD1. The J segment lost 4 bases and the V segment lost 5 bases, leaving 8 bases of the junction unmatched. This CDR3 is built from 16 residues. Germline V lookup: CDR1 LNHDA, CDR2 SQIVND (reference sequence). The DNA for the CDR3 is TGTGCCAGTAGTCTCGAGCCGGGACAGGGGAAAAACATTCAGTACTTC. Encoded protein: CASSLEPGQGKNIQYF. Full variable domain (remainder filled in from reference TRBV19 and TRBJ2-4): DGGITQSPKYLFRKEGQNVTLSCEQNLNHDAMYWYRQDPGQGLRLIYYSQIVNDFQKGDIAEGYSVSREKKESFPLTVTSAQKNPTAFYLCASSLEPGQGKNIQYFGAGTRLSVL.

Points on this clonotype: One base away lies a much larger clone, so this may be a sequencing read error. CDR3 coding DNA: TGCAGCGTGTACTGGGGGAACACTGAAGCTTTCTTT. It codes for CSVYWGNTEAFF. The chain recombines TRBV29-1 with TRBJ1-1; D is ambiguous. Looked up from germline, CDR1 is SQVTM and CDR2 is ANQGSEA. V shed 6 bases and J shed 1 base, with 9 bases lying between them. The CDR3 consists of 12 residues.

This clonotype has ten or more counts. V is TRBV27 and J is TRBJ1-6; 10 nucleotides line up with TRBD1. V dropped 4 bases and J dropped 5; count of bases not matched to a gene: 14. Germline V gives CDR1 MNHEY, CDR2 SMNVEV (reference sequence). The CDR3 spans 19 residues. The chain's CDR3 is CASSSTGGARRGHNSPLHF. Written as DNA, the CDR3 is TGTGCCAGCAGTTCGACAGGGGGCGCGCGGAGAGGGCATAATTCACCCCTCCACTTT.

V is TRBV18 and J is TRBJ2-1; the match to TRBD2 covers 14 bases. V gave up 4 bases and J gave up 0 bases; unmatched junction bases: 5. Looked up from germline, CDR1 is KGHSH and CDR2 is LQKENI. The CDR3 loop spans 18 amino acids. As DNA, the CDR3 is TGTGCCAGCTCACAGGGACTAGCGGGAGTTCTCTCCTACAATGAGCAGTTCTTC. Translated, it gives CASSQGLAGVLSYNEQFF.

This clonotype was picked up many times. The chain couples TRBV7-2 to TRBJ2-5; no clear D. Per the germline V gene, CDR1 is SGHTA and CDR2 is FQGNSA. V dropped 6 bases and J dropped 1 base, with 6 bases sitting between them. The CDR3 covers 12 residues. CDR3 DNA: TGTGCCAGCAGTCGGGCCCAAGAGACCCAGTACTTC. Protein sequence: CASSRAQETQYF.

This clonotype has a count of ten or more. The V call is TRBV27, the J call TRBJ1-6; tentative D call: TRBD1 (6 bases). Germline V gene data show CDR1 as MNHEY and CDR2 as SMNVEV (reference sequence). The V end was cut by 6 bases, the J end by 3 bases, with 12 bases between. This CDR3 is 15 amino acids long. The CDR3 region is CASRPDSFYNSPLHF. For the CDR3, the DNA is TGTGCCAGCAGGCCGGACAGCTTCTATAATTCACCCCTCCACTTT.

The chain uses TRBV20-1 and TRBJ1-2; possibly TRBD1 for D (5 bases). Trimming took off 3 bases at V and 8 bases at J, with 13 bases between the two ends. Germline V gene lookup returns CDR1 DFQATT and CDR2 SNEGSKA (reference sequence). The CDR3 is made up of 12 amino acids. CDR3 bases: TGCAGTGCTAGTCCTGCGGGGGGAGGCTACACCTTC. This translates into CSASPAGGGYTF.

Many counts were recorded for this clonotype. This chain joins TRBV19 and TRBJ2-3; 8 bases are a match to TRBD2. Trimming at V came to 7 bases and at J to 0 bases, leaving 3 bases not matched to a gene. CDR3 length: 14 amino acids. Per the germline V gene, CDR1 is LNHDA and CDR2 is SQIVND (reference sequence). CDR3: CASTGRASTDTQYF. The CDR3 DNA reads TGTGCCAGTACCGGGAGGGCTAGCACAGATACGCAGTATTTT.

This clonotype was picked up many times. This chain joins TRBV29-1 and TRBJ1-1; D possibly corresponds to TRBD1 (6 bases). Trimming shortened V by 0 bases and J by 9 bases, and 14 bases separated the two germline ends. Germline CDR1 SQVTM, CDR2 ANQGSEA. CDR3 size: 13 residues. The CDR3 reads CSVEEAGDGKAFF. The CDR3 nucleotides read TGCAGCGTTGAAGAGGCAGGGGATGGGAAAGCTTTCTTT. Full variable domain (missing parts from reference TRBV29-1 and TRBJ1-1): SAVISQKPSRDICQRGTSLTIQCQVDSQVTMMFWYRQQPGQSLTLIATANQGSEATYESGFVIDKFPISRPNLTFSTLTVSNMSPEDSSIYLCSVEEAGDGKAFFGQGTRLTVV.

This clonotype was found many times. This sequence joins TRBV12-3 or TRBV12-4 and TRBJ1-4; 7 bases are a match to TRBD1. The CDR3 contains 14 residues. V shed 8 bases and J 4 bases; nucleotides not matched to a gene: 7. The CDR3 sequence: CASDSGTDNEKLFF. DNA for the CDR3: TGTGCCAGCGACTCCGGGACAGATAATGAAAAACTGTTTTTT.

This clonotype was counted ten times or more. V and J are TRBV20-1 and TRBJ2-3; 14 nucleotides agree with TRBD2. The ends lost 4 bases at V and 3 bases at J; junction bases unmatched: 12. Germline V lookup: CDR1 DFQATT, CDR2 SNEGSKA (reference sequence). The CDR3 spans 18 residues. For the CDR3, the DNA is TGCAGTGCTAACCGCGCGGGGACTAGCGGGAGATGGACAGATACGCAGTATTTT. The encoded protein is CSANRAGTSGRWTDTQYF.

This clonotype has just a few counts. The V call is TRBV10-2, the J call TRBJ2-5; D is undetermined. Trimming removed 2 bases at V and 1 base at J, with 5 bases between. Per the germline V gene, CDR1 is WSHSY and CDR2 is SAAADI. This CDR3 spans 13 amino acids. The CDR3 sequence: CASSEVTQETQYF. The DNA of the CDR3 is TGCGCCAGCAGTGAGGTGACCCAAGAGACCCAGTACTTC.

Many counts were recorded for this clonotype. The chain recombines TRBV7-9 with TRBJ2-7, with 8 nucleotides matching TRBD1. The CDR3 spans 16 residues. Losses at the gene ends were 0 bases for V and 3 bases for J; bases not matched to a gene: 7. Per germline, CDR1 SEHNR and CDR2 FQNEAQ (reference sequence). CDR3 protein: CASSLAGQGVGYEQYF. DNA for the CDR3: TGTGCCAGCAGCTTAGCCGGACAGGGAGTGGGCTACGAGCAGTACTTC. The full variable domain, completed using reference TRBV7-9 and TRBJ2-7, is DTGVSQNPRHKITKRGQNVTFRCDPISEHNRLYWYRQTLGQGPEFLTYFQNEAQLEKSRLLSDRFSAERPKGSFSTLEIQRTEQGDSAMYLCASSLAGQGVGYEQYFGPGTRLTVT.

This clonotype has a handful of counts. V gene TRBV18 combines with J gene TRBJ2-3, with 7 nucleotides matching TRBD1. CDR3 size: 13 residues. With 2 bases clipped from V and 14 bases from J, the junction kept 10 bases outside the gene matches. CDR1 and CDR2 (germline): KGHSH, LQKENI. The CDR3 here is CASSPLTGNEVYF. The CDR3, as DNA: TGTGCCAGCTCACCATTGACAGGGAACGAAGTGTATTTT. Looking up the rest from reference TRBV18 and TRBJ2-3 gives the full variable domain: NAGVMQNPRHLVRRRGQEARLRCSPMKGHSHVYWYRQLPEEGLKFMVYLQKENIIDESGMPKERFSAEFPKEGPSILRIQQVVRGDSAAYFCASSPLTGNEVYFGPGTRLTVL.

This chain joins TRBV30 and TRBJ2-7; 8 bases agree with TRBD1. Trimming at V came to 3 bases and at J to 3 bases, leaving 10 bases not matched to a gene. Germline CDR1 and CDR2: GTSNPN and SVGIG (reference sequence). This CDR3 region has 15 residues. The CDR3 protein is CAWSPPWTGHYEQYF. As DNA, the CDR3 is TGTGCCTGGAGCCCCCCCTGGACAGGGCACTACGAGCAGTACTTC.

This clonotype was counted ten times or more. The chain joins TRBV7-9 to TRBJ2-1; 9 nucleotides line up with TRBD2. The CDR3 length is 15 residues. The germline gives CDR1 SEHNR, CDR2 FQNEAQ (reference sequence). V trimming: 5 bases; J trimming: 8 bases; junction bases outside the gene matches: 10. The CDR3 region has the DNA TGTGCCAGCAGCGCCATAGCGGGAGCCCCCCATGAGCAGTTCTTC. Protein: CASSAIAGAPHEQFF. Looking up the rest from reference TRBV7-9 and TRBJ2-1 gives the full variable domain: DTGVSQNPRHKITKRGQNVTFRCDPISEHNRLYWYRQTLGQGPEFLTYFQNEAQLEKSRLLSDRFSAERPKGSFSTLEIQRTEQGDSAMYLCASSAIAGAPHEQFFGPGTRLTVL.

This clonotype was counted only a few times. This chain joins TRBV11-2 and TRBJ2-2; D is unresolved. Germline values: CDR1 SGHAT, CDR2 FQNNGV. The CDR3 is made up of 13 amino acids. With 6 bases removed from V and 1 base from J, the gap between germline ends came to 6 bases. The CDR3 nucleotides are TGTGCCAGCAGGTCACGGAACACCGGGGAGCTGTTTTTT. Its protein product is CASRSRNTGELFF.

As to this clonotype: With a much larger clone just one base away, this may be a read error. This chain uses TRBV10-3 with TRBJ2-5, with 7 bases matching TRBD1. J was trimmed by 5 bases and V by 10 bases; bases with no gene match: 13. CDR1 is ENHRY and CDR2 is SYGVKD in the germline V gene. This CDR3 has 14 amino acids. The CDR3 loop is CATRTGTTHETQYF. CDR3 sequence (DNA): TGTGCCACCCGGACAGGAACAACCCACGAGACCCAGTACTTC.

In this sample, this clonotype turned up many times. The V gene is TRBV29-1, the J gene TRBJ2-3; 8 nucleotides match TRBD2. V trimming: 4 bases; J trimming: 0 bases; junction bases outside the gene matches: 6. Per the germline V gene, CDR1 is SQVTM and CDR2 is ANQGSEA. The CDR3 length is 15 residues. CDR3 residues: CSVVNPGGSTDTQYF. CDR3 nucleotides: TGCAGCGTTGTAAACCCGGGAGGGAGCACAGATACGCAGTATTTT.

This clonotype was found a few times. This sequence joins TRBV29-1 and TRBJ2-2; D not resolved. V gave up 1 base and J gave up 6 bases, with 15 bases separating them. The CDR3 length is 15 residues. Germline V gene lookup returns CDR1 SQVTM and CDR2 ANQGSEA. The CDR3 region has the DNA TGCAGCGTTGAAGTGGTGGGTCGATGGGCCGGGGAGCTGTTTTTT. It yields the protein CSVEVVGRWAGELFF.

Worth noting for this clonotype: A much larger clone differs by one base, so this may be a read error. The chain joins TRBV29-1 to TRBJ2-7, with 8 nucleotides matching TRBD1. V lost 3 bases, J lost 6 bases, and 13 bases stayed unmatched. The germline CDR1 and CDR2 sequences are SQVTM and ANQGSEA. This CDR3 has 15 residues. CDR3 sequence reads: CSVDFPGQAGPEQYF. The DNA for the CDR3 is TGCAGCGTTGACTTCCCGGGACAGGCCGGGCCCGAGCAGTACTTC.

This clonotype has ten or more counts. The gene calls are TRBV7-9 and TRBJ2-1; D gene uncertain. Looked up from germline, CDR1 is SEHNR and CDR2 is FQNEAQ (reference sequence). The CDR3 spans 13 residues. V shed 2 bases and J shed 6 bases, with 8 bases lying between them. CDR3 DNA: TGTGCCAGCAGCTTAATAGCTAGCAATGAGCAGTTCTTC. The encoded protein is CASSLIASNEQFF.

This clonotype was counted a few times. The V call is TRBV5-6, the J call TRBJ2-2; 13 bases are shared with TRBD2. This CDR3 region has 19 residues. V lost 4 bases, J lost 4 bases, and 13 bases stayed unmatched. Germline CDR1 reads SGHDT; CDR2 reads YYEEEE. CDR3 loop: CASSPPLTSGGPFTGELFF. CDR3 DNA sequence: TGTGCCAGCAGCCCCCCGCTGACTAGCGGGGGGCCCTTCACCGGGGAGCTGTTTTTT.

This clonotype has a count of ten or more. The chain employs TRBV10-3 and TRBJ2-2, with D hard to call. The CDR3 is 12 amino acids. CDR1 is ENHRY and CDR2 is SYGVKD in the germline V gene. The V gene lost 10 bases and the J gene lost 6 bases, with 12 bases spanning the gap. CDR3 sequence reads: CATHDSSGELFF. CDR3 sequence (DNA): TGTGCCACGCATGATAGCTCCGGGGAGCTGTTTTTT.